Listed here are 27 T cell receptor beta chains from one sample, sequenced in a study of blood T cell repertoires in COVID-19. The data were produced by immunoSEQ multiplex PCR, yet TCRdb's version contains in-frame clones alone and is incomplete. The sample records fewer than 450,000 clones, 87% being singletons. Sample: peripheral blood. The receptors stem from a woman aged 45-65 years with COVID-19, enrolled during active disease.

The J gene is TRBJ1-1, the V gene TRBV10-3; no definite D call. The CDR3 extends over 14 amino acids. The germline CDR1 and CDR2 sequences are ENHRY and SYGVKD. The V end was cut by 5 bases, the J end by 2 bases, with 12 bases between. This chain's CDR3 is CAISLGPYNTEAFF. For the CDR3, the DNA is TGTGCCATCAGTCTAGGTCCCTATAACACTGAAGCTTTCTTT.

The chain employs TRBV7-2 and TRBJ2-1, with D unclear. The CDR3 spans 14 residues. Trimming shortened V by 1 base and J by 3 bases, and 7 bases separated the two germline ends. Germline loops: CDR1 SGHTA, CDR2 FQGNSA. CDR3 region: CASSLGVVYNEQFF. The CDR3 coding sequence is TGTGCCAGCAGCTTAGGCGTAGTCTACAATGAGCAGTTCTTC.

This chain uses TRBV18 with TRBJ1-1; TRBD1 matches 7 bases. Per the germline V gene, CDR1 is KGHSH and CDR2 is LQKENI. The CDR3 sequence is 15 residues long. The V gene end was trimmed by 5 bases and the J gene end by 6 bases; junction bases not matched to a gene: 12. CDR3 nucleotides: TGTGCCAGCTCAGGAGGACAGGTTGCATTGGCTGAAGCTTTCTTT. Residues: CASSGGQVALAEAFF.

The CDR3 sequence: CASSQNPTVLADLWWGQETQYF. The CDR3 DNA reads as TGTGCCAGCAGCCAAAACCCCACGGTACTAGCGGACCTGTGGTGGGGCCAAGAGACCCAGTACTTC. The chain is built from TRBV3-1 (or the pseudogene TRBV3-2) and TRBJ2-5; 8 nucleotides match TRBD2. Germline values: CDR1 LGHDT, CDR2 YNNKEL (reference sequence). V was clipped by 2 bases and J by 1 base; unmatched bases: 24. This CDR3 comprises 22 residues.

The chain carries TRBV28 and TRBJ1-6, with D uncertain. The CDR3 spans 14 residues. The V gene's germline CDR1 is MDHEN and CDR2 SYDVKM. V shed 7 bases and J shed 4 bases, with 11 bases lying between them. The CDR3 sequence: CASNAPMYNSPLHF. In DNA, the CDR3 is TGTGCCAGCAACGCCCCTATGTATAATTCACCCCTCCACTTT.

This chain uses TRBV21-1 with TRBJ2-7; TRBD2 is the table's D call and was not checked against the DNA. TRBV21-1 is designated a pseudogene. The CDR3 spans 14 residues. The CDR3 nucleotides read TGTGCCAGCAGCAAAGAAGGGAGCTCCTACGAGCAGTACTTC. It is translated as CASSKEGSSYEQYF.

The V and J genes are TRBV4-1 and TRBJ1-5; possible D gene TRBD1, 5 bases. This CDR3 is 17 amino acids long. The germline CDR1 and CDR2 sequences are MGHRA and YSYEKL. V was pared by 1 base and J by 0 bases, with 13 bases between. The CDR3 DNA is TGCGCCAGCAGCCAAGTTCCAGGGTGGGCTAGCAATCAGCCCCAGCATTTT. It codes for CASSQVPGWASNQPQHF.

The chain has TRBV3-1 (or the pseudogene TRBV3-2) and TRBJ2-4; 9 bases map to TRBD2. J gave up 7 bases and V 7 bases, and 8 bases lay outside the gene matches. The CDR3 spans 14 residues. The germline CDR1 and CDR2 sequences are LGHDT and YNNKEL (reference sequence). The CDR3 nucleotides are TGTGCCAGCACCCAGGATAGCGGGAGTAACATTCAGTACTTC. This gives the protein CASTQDSGSNIQYF.

The V gene is TRBV5-8, the J gene TRBJ2-2; TRBD1 matches at 10 bases. CDR1 and CDR2 (germline): SGHTS, YDEGEE. V lost 10 bases and J lost 3; bases outside the gene matches: 18. CDR3 size: 18 residues. CDR3 sequence: CAASLVMGQGTYTGELFF. The CDR3 nucleotides are TGTGCCGCCAGCCTGGTGATGGGACAGGGGACCTACACCGGGGAGCTGTTTTTT. Drawing the rest from reference TRBV5-8 and TRBJ2-2, the complete variable domain is EAGVTQSPTHLIKTRGQQATLRCSPISGHTSVYWYQQALGLGLQFLLWYDEGEERNRGNFPPRFSGRQFPNYSSELNVNALELEDSALYLCAASLVMGQGTYTGELFFGEGSRLTVL.

A note on this clone: The junction departs from germline at one end; a sequencing error may be responsible. Other DNA sequences in this specimen translate into the identical CDR3. This chain uses TRBV7-2 with TRBJ2-2, with TRBD1 identical over 7 bases. The germline V gene encodes CDR1 SGHTA and CDR2 FQGNSA. The CDR3 runs 16 residues. CDR3 sequence (DNA): TGTGCCAGCAGCTTAGTAGGGACAGTTAACACCGGGGAACTGTTTTTT. It yields the protein CASSLVGTVNTGELFF.

This chain connects TRBV6-5 to TRBJ1-6; D unclear. CDR1 MNHEY and CDR2 SVGAGI come from the germline V gene. V was shortened by 2 bases and J by 7 bases, with 9 bases between the two germline ends. This CDR3 region has 14 residues. In nucleotides, the CDR3 is TGTGCCAGCAGTTACGAGGGTGGCAATTCACCCCTCCACTTT. This translates into CASSYEGGNSPLHF.

The J gene is TRBJ2-5, the V gene TRBV7-2; 7 bases agree with TRBD2. Germline assignment: CDR1 SGHTA and CDR2 FQGNSA. The CDR3 contains 14 residues. Germline trimming cut 3 bases from V and 2 bases from J; bases unmatched to any gene: 3. The CDR3 region is CASSFPGLQETQYF. In DNA, the CDR3 is TGTGCCAGCAGCTTCCCGGGACTACAAGAGACCCAGTACTTC.

This chain joins TRBV6-6 and TRBJ1-4; possibly TRBD1 for D (5 bases). This CDR3 has 14 amino acids. V lost 5 bases and J 3 bases, leaving 10 bases between the germline ends. CDR1 and CDR2 (germline): MNHNY, SVGAGI (reference sequence). The CDR3 spells CASSNQGSNEKLFF. The CDR3 nucleotides read TGTGCCAGCAGTAATCAGGGATCTAATGAAAAACTGTTTTTT.

V usage is TRBV18 and J usage is TRBJ2-5, with 7 bases lining up with TRBD1. The CDR3 extends over 12 amino acids. Germline-derived CDR1 and CDR2 are KGHSH and LQKENI. J gave up 2 bases and V 6 bases, and 0 bases lay outside the gene matches. The CDR3 protein is CASSRGQETQYF. The CDR3 coding sequence is TGTGCCAGCTCCAGGGGGCAAGAGACCCAGTACTTC.

The rearrangement joins TRBV4-3 to TRBJ1-2; a weak D match, TRBD1 (6 bases). Germline V lookup: CDR1 LGHNA, CDR2 YSLEER. CDR3 size: 16 residues. The germline V and J ends were trimmed by 3 bases and 1 base, with 15 bases remaining between them. As DNA, the CDR3 is TGCGCCAGCAGCCAGGGGACCGGGACATTTAACTATGGCTACACCTTC. It codes for CASSQGTGTFNYGYTF.

The genes are TRBV18 and TRBJ2-3; 8 nucleotides align to TRBD1. The CDR3 runs to 14 residues. Losses at the gene ends were 9 bases for V and 1 base for J; bases not matched to a gene: 6. Germline V gene lookup returns CDR1 KGHSH and CDR2 LQKENI. The DNA for the CDR3 is TGTGCCAGTAACCCGACAGGGGGCACAGATACGCAGTATTTT. Its protein is CASNPTGGTDTQYF.

This chain joins TRBV3-1 (or the pseudogene TRBV3-2) and TRBJ2-3, with D perhaps matching TRBD2 (5 bases). The germline gives CDR1 LGHDT, CDR2 YNNKEL (reference sequence). The CDR3 has 13 residues. V was clipped by 1 base and J by 4 bases, with 6 bases between them. CDR3 sequence (DNA): TGTGCCAGCAGCCAAGGAGGGCCAGATACGCAGTATTTT. This sequence encodes CASSQGGPDTQYF.

The chain uses TRBV2 and TRBJ2-6, with 8 bases lining up with TRBD1. The germline gives CDR1 SNHLY, CDR2 FYNNEI. The V and J ends lost 5 bases and 3 bases, in that order; junction bases with no gene match: 9. This CDR3 has 17 residues. This chain's CDR3 is CASSRRGQGGGANVLTF. The CDR3 DNA sequence: TGTGCCAGCAGTCGACGTGGACAGGGCGGTGGGGCCAACGTCCTGACTTTC.

This sequence joins TRBV7-8 and TRBJ1-1; the D gene is possibly TRBD1 (6 bases). Trimming took 2 bases from V and 4 from J, leaving 14 bases between them. From germline, CDR1 is SGHVS and CDR2 FQNEAQ. This CDR3 is 15 amino acids long. CDR3 nucleotides: TGTGCCAGCAGCTTACGTCAGGGGAGTCGCACTGAAGCTTTCTTT. Translation gives CASSLRQGSRTEAFF.

This sequence joins TRBV2 and TRBJ2-7; 8 bases fit TRBD1. The CDR3 is made up of 14 amino acids. Losses at the gene ends were 6 bases for V and 2 bases for J; bases not matched to a gene: 6. Germline-derived CDR1 and CDR2 are SNHLY and FYNNEI. For the CDR3, the DNA is TGTGCCAGCAGCTACGACAGGGGAGCCTACGAGCAGTACTTC. It is translated as CASSYDRGAYEQYF.

The V and J genes are TRBV11-1 and TRBJ2-1, with 9 bases aligning to TRBD1. The CDR3 is 15 residues long. The germline CDR1 and CDR2 sequences are SGHAT and FQDESV (reference sequence). V trimming: 5 bases; J trimming: 4 bases; junction bases outside the gene matches: 6. CDR3 protein: CASSAGTGSYNEQFF. The CDR3 DNA reads TGTGCCAGCAGCGCCGGGACAGGGTCTTACAATGAGCAGTTCTTC.

V is TRBV5-1 and J is TRBJ2-7; TRBD2 matches at 14 bases. CDR1 and CDR2 from the germline V gene are SGHRS and YFSETQ. There are 15 residues in the CDR3. J was trimmed by 4 bases and V by 5 bases; bases with no gene match: 5. CDR3 nucleotides: TGCGCCAGCAGACCAGGGACTAGCGGGAGTTACGAGCAGTACTTC. Amino acids: CASRPGTSGSYEQYF.

This rearrangement joins TRBV5-5 to TRBJ2-7; 10 bases are a match to TRBD2. Germline V gene sequence: CDR1 SGHKS, CDR2 YYEKEE (reference sequence). V gave up 2 bases and J gave up 4 bases; unmatched junction bases: 6. The CDR3 totals 15 residues. The CDR3 coding sequence is TGTGCCAGCAGCTTAGCGGGAGGGCCGGTTTACGAGCAGTACTTC. Its translation: CASSLAGGPVYEQYF.

The table lists this clone with a few counts. The CDR3 loop reads CATSDPTPRVEAFF. The CDR3 region has the DNA TGTGCCACCAGTGATCCCACCCCCCGGGTGGAAGCTTTCTTT. V and J are TRBV24-1 and TRBJ1-1, with D unresolved. The CDR3 runs 14 residues. Germline V gene sequence: CDR1 KGHDR, CDR2 SFDVKD. Deletions cut 3 bases from V and 8 bases from J, with 15 bases between.

The chain carries TRBV7-9 and TRBJ2-1, with 8 bases fitting TRBD2. CDR1 and CDR2 (germline): SEHNR, FQNEAQ (reference sequence). V was clipped by 1 base and J by 7 bases; unmatched bases: 9. This CDR3 contains 16 residues. The CDR3 region has the DNA TGTGCCAGCAGCTTAGGGGCTAGCGGGCCTCCTAATGAGCAGTTCTTC. Protein sequence: CASSLGASGPPNEQFF.

V and J are TRBV20-1 and TRBJ1-2; D remains ambiguous. The CDR3 has 11 amino acids. The V gene lost 8 bases and the J gene lost 4 bases, with 11 bases spanning the gap. The germline gives CDR1 DFQATT, CDR2 SNEGSKA (reference sequence). CDR3 in DNA: TGCAGTCTGAGAGCTGGCTATGGCTACACCTTC. Translation gives CSLRAGYGYTF.

This sequence joins TRBV7-2 and TRBJ2-7, with 9 bases matching TRBD2. The V and J ends lost 1 base and 8 bases, in that order; junction bases with no gene match: 6. This CDR3 is built from 14 residues. CDR1 and CDR2 from the germline V gene are SGHTA and FQGNSA. The DNA for the CDR3 is TGTGCCAGCAGCTTAGGATTAGCGGGAGAACAGCAGTACTTC. Translated, it gives CASSLGLAGEQQYF.